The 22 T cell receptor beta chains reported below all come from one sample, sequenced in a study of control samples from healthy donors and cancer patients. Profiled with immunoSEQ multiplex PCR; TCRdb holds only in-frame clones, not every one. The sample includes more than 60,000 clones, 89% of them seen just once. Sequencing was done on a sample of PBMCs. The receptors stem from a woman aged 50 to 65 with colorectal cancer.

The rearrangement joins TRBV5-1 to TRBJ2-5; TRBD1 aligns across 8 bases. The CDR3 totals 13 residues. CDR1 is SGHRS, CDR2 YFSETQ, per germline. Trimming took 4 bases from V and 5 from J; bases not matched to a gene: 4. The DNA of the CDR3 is TGCGCCAGCAGCGCGACAGGGGAGGAGACCCAGTACTTC. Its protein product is CASSATGEETQYF.

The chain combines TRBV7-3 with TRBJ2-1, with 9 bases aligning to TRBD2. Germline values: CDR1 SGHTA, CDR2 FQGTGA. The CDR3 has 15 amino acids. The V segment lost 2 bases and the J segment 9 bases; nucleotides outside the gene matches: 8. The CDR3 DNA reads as TGTGCCAGCAGCTTAGCGGGGGGGCCGAACGCTGAGCAGTTCTTC. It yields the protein CASSLAGGPNAEQFF. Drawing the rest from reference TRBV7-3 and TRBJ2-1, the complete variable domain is GAGVSQTPSNKVTEKGKYVELRCDPISGHTALYWYRQSLGQGPEFLIYFQGTGAADDSGLPNDRFFAVRPEGSVSTLKIQRTERGDSAVYLCASSLAGGPNAEQFFGPGTRLTVL.

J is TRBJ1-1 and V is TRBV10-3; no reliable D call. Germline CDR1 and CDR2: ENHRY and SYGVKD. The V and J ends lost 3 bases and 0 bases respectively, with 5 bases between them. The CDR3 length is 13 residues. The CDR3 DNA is TGTGCCATCAGTGATGGATTGAACACTGAAGCTTTCTTT. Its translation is CAISDGLNTEAFF.

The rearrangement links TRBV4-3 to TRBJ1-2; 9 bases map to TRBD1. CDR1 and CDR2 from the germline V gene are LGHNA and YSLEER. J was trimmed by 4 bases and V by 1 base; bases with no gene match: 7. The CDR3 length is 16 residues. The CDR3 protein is CASSQAHTQGAYGYTF. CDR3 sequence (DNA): TGCGCCAGCAGCCAAGCCCATACACAGGGGGCCTATGGCTACACCTTC.

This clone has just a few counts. CDR3 in DNA: TGTGCCAGCAGCCGAGGACAGGCCTATGGCTACACCTTC. It translates to CASSRGQAYGYTF. The chain employs TRBV27 and TRBJ1-2; 7 nucleotides match TRBD1. CDR1 MNHEY and CDR2 SMNVEV come from the germline V gene (reference sequence). The CDR3 consists of 13 residues. The J segment lost 4 bases and the V segment lost 6 bases, leaving 5 bases of the junction unmatched.

CDR3 protein: CASSLGTGSQDTQYF. CDR3 in DNA: TGTGCCAGCAGCCTCGGGACAGGGAGTCAAGATACGCAGTATTTT. This chain joins TRBV3-1 (or the pseudogene TRBV3-2) and TRBJ2-3, with TRBD1 identical over 9 bases. The CDR3 extends over 15 amino acids. V was clipped by 4 bases and J by 5 bases; unmatched bases: 7. Germline CDR1 is LGHDT and CDR2 is YNNKEL (reference sequence).

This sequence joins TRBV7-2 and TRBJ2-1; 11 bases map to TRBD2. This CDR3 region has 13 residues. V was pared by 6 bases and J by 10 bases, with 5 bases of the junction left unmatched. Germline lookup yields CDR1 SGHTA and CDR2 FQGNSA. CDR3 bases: TGTGCCAGCAGGCTAGCGGGGGGAGTCGAGCAGTTCTTC. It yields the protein CASRLAGGVEQFF.

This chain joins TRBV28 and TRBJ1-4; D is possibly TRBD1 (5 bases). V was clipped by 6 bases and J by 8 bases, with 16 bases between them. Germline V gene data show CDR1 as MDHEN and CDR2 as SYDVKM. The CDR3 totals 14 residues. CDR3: CASSLGGRDEKLFF. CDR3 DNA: TGTGCCAGCAGCCTCGGCGGGAGGGACGAAAAACTGTTTTTT. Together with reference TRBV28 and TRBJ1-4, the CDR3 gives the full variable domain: DVKVTQSSRYLVKRTGEKVFLECVQDMDHENMFWYRQDPGLGLRLIYFSYDVKMKEKGDIPEGYSVSREKKERFSLILESASTNQTSMYLCASSLGGRDEKLFFGSGTQLSVL.

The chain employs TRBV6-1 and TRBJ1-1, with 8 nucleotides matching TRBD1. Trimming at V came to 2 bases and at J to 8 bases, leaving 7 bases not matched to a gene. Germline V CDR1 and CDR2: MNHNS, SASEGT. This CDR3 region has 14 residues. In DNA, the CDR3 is TGTGCCAGCAGTGAAAGGCAGGGGGCCAGGGAAGCTTTCTTT. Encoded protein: CASSERQGAREAFF.

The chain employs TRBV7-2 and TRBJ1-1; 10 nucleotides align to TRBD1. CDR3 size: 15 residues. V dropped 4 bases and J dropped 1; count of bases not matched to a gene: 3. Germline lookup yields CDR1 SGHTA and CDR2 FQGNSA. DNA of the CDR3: TGTGCCAGCAGCTACCGGGACAGGGGGAACACTGAAGCTTTCTTT. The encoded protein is CASSYRDRGNTEAFF.

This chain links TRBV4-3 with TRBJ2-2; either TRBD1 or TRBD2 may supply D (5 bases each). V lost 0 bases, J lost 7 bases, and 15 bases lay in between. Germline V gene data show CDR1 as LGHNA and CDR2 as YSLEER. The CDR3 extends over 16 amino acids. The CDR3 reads CASSQDFGAYDGELFF. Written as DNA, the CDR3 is TGCGCCAGCAGCCAAGATTTCGGGGCCTATGACGGGGAGCTGTTTTTT.

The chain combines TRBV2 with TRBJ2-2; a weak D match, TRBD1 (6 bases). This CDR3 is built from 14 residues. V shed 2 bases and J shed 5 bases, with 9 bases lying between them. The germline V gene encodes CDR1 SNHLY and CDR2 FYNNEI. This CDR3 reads CASSEFQGTGELFF. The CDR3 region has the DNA TGTGCCAGCAGTGAATTTCAGGGGACCGGGGAGCTGTTTTTT.

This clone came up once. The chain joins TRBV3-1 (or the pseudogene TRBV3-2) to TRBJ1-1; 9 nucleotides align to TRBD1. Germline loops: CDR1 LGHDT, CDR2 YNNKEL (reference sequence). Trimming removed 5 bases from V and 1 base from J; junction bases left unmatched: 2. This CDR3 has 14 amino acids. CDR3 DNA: TGTGCCAGCAGCTCGGGACAGGGGAACACTGAAGCTTTCTTT. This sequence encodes CASSSGQGNTEAFF.

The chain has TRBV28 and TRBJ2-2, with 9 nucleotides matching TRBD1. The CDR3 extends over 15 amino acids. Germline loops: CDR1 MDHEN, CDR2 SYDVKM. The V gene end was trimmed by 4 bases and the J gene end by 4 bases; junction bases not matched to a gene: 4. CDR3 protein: CASSSGTGSTGELFF. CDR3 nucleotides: TGTGCCAGCAGTTCCGGGACAGGGAGCACCGGGGAGCTGTTTTTT.

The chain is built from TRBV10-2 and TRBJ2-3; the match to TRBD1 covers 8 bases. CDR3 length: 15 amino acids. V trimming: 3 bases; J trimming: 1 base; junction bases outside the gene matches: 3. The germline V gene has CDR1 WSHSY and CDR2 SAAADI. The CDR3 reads CASSDMTGGTDTQYF. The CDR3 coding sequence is TGCGCCAGCAGTGATATGACAGGGGGCACAGATACGCAGTATTTT.

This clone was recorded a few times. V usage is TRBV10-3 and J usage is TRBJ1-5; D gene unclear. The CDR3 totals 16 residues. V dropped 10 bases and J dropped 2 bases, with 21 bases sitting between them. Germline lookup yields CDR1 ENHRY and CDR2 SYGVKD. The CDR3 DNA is TGTGCCACCCAGGAAGCCCGAGGTACGGGCAATCAGCCCCAGCATTTT. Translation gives CATQEARGTGNQPQHF.

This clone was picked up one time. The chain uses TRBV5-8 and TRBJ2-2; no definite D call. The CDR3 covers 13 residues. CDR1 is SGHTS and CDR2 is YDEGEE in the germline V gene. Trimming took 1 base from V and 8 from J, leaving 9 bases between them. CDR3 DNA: TGTGCCAGCAGCTTGTACGTCCAGGGGGAGCTGTTTTTT. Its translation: CASSLYVQGELFF. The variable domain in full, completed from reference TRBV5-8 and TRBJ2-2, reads EAGVTQSPTHLIKTRGQQATLRCSPISGHTSVYWYQQALGLGLQFLLWYDEGEERNRGNFPPRFSGRQFPNYSSELNVNALELEDSALYLCASSLYVQGELFFGEGSRLTVL.

The CDR3 region has the DNA TGTGCCAGTGGCTTCCGGGGCGCGGAGAACACTGAAGCTTTCTTT. This gives the protein CASGFRGAENTEAFF. V usage is TRBV19 and J usage is TRBJ1-1; a possible D gene is TRBD1 (5 bases). The germline gives CDR1 LNHDA, CDR2 SQIVND (reference sequence). This CDR3 is built from 15 residues. Trimming left V 8 bases short and J 1 base short, with 17 bases between.

This CDR3 is CASRQGNTEAFF. CDR3 DNA: TGTGCCAGCAGGCAGGGGAACACTGAAGCTTTCTTT. The chain is built from TRBV6-6 and TRBJ1-1; possibly TRBD1 for D (5 bases). CDR3 length: 12 amino acids. V was clipped by 6 bases and J by 1 base, with 6 bases between them. CDR1 is MNHNY and CDR2 is SVGAGI in the germline V gene (reference sequence).

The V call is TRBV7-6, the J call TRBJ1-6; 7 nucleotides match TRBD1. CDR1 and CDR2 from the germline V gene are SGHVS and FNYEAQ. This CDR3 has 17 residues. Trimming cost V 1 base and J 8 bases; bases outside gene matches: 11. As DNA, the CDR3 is TGTGCCAGCAGCTTAGGGGTAAACAGGGGTATTGATTCACCCCTCCACTTT. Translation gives CASSLGVNRGIDSPLHF.

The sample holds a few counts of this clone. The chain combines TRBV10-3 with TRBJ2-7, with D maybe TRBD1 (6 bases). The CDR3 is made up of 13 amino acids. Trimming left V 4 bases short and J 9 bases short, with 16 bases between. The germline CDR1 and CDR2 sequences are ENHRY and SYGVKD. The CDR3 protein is CAISAGGGEGQYV. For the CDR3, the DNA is TGTGCCATCAGTGCCGGTGGGGGCGAGGGGCAGTACGTC.

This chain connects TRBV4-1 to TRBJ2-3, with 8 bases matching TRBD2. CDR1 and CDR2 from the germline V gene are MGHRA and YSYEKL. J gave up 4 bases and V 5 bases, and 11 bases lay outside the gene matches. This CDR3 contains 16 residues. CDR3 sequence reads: CASSSLDSGGSDTQYF. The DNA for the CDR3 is TGCGCCAGCAGCTCCTTAGACAGCGGGGGTTCAGATACGCAGTATTTT.